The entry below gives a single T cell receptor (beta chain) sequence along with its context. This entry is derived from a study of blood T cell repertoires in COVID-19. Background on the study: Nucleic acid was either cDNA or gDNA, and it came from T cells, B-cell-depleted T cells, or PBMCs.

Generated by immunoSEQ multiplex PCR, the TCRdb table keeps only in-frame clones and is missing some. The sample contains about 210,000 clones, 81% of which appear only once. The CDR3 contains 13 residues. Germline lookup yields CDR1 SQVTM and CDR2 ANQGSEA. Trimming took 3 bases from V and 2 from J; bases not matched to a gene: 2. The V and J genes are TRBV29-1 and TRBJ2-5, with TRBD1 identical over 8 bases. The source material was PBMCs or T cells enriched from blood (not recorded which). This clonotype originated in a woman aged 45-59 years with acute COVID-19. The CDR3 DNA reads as TGCAGCGTTGATGGACAGGGACAAGAGACCCAGTACTTC. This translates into CSVDGQGQETQYF.